This T cell receptor (beta chain) came from a study of T-cell reconstitution after alpha-beta-depleted transplantation in children. For TCRbeta, the library was prepared with unique molecular identifiers. TCRdb analysed the PCR reads with MiXCR anew, one entry per CDR3 protein. The sample carries over 200,000 distinct CDR3 sequences, approximately 10% recorded once. Germline loops: CDR1 DFQATT, CDR2 SNEGSKA (reference sequence). The V gene lost 2 bases and the J gene lost 15 bases, with 20 bases spanning the gap. CDR3 size: 13 residues. This sequence was found in a human donor who donated a stem cell graft to a child with acute lymphoblastic leukemia. Sequencing used PBMCs from the stem cell graft donor, obtained from the stem cell graft. The genes are TRBV20-1 and TRBJ2-1; D remains ambiguous. The chain's CDR3 is CSARNEEKARAFF. The CDR3 DNA is TGCAGTGCTAGAAACGAGGAGAAAGCGCGTGCGTTCTTC.